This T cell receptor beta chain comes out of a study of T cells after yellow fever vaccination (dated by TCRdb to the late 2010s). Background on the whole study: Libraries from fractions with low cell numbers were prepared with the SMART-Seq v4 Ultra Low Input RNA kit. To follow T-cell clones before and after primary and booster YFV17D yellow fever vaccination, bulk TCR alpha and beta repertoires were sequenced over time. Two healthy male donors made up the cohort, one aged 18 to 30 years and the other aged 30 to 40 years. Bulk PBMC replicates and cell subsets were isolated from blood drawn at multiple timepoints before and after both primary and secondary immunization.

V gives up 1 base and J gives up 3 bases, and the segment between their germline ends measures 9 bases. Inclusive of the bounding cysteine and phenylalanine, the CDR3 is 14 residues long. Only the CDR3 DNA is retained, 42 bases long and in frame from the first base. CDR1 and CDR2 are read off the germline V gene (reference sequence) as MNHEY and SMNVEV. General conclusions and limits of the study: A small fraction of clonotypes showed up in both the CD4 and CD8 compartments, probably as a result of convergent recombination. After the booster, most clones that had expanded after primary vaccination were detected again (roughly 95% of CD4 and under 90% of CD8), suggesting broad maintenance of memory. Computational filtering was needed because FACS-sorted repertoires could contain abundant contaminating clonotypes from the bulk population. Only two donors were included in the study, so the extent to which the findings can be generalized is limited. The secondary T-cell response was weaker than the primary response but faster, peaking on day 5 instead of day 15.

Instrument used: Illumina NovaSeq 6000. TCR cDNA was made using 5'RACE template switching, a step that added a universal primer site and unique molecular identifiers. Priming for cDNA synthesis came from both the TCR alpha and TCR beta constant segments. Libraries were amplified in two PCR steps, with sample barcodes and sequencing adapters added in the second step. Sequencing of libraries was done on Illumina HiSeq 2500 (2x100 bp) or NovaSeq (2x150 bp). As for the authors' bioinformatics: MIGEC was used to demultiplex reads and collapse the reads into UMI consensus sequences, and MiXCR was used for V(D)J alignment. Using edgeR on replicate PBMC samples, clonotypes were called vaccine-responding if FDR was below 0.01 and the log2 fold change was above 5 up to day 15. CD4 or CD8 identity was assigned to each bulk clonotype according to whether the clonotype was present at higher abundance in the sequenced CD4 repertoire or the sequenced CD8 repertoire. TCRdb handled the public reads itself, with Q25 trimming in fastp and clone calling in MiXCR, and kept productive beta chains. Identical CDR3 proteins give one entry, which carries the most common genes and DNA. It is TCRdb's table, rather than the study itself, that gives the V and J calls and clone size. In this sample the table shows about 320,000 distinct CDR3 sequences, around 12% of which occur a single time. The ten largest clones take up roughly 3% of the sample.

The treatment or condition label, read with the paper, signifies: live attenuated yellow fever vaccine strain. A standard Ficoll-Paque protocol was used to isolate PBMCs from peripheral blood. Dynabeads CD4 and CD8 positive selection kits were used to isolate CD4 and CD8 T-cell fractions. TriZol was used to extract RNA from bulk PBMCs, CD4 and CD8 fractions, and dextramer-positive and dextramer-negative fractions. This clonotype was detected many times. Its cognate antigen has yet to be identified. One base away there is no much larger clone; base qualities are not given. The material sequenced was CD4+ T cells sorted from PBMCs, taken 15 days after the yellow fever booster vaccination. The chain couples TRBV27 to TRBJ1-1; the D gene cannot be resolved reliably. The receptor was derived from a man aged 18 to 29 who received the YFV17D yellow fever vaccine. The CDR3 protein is CASSLFGSDTEAFF. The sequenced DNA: TGTGCCAGCAGTTTATTTGGCAGCGACACTGAAGCTTTCTTT.